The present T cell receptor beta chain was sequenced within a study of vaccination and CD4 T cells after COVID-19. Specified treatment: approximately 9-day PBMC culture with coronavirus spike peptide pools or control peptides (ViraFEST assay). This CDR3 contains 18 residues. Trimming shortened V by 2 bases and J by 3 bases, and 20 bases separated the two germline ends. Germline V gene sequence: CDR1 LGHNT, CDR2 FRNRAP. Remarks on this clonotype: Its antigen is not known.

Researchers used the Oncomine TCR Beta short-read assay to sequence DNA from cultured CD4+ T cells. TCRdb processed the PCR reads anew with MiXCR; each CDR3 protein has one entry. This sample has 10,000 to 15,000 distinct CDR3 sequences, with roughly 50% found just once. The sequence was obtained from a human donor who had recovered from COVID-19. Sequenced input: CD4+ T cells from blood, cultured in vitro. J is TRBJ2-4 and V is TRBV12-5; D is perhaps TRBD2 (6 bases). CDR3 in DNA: TGTGCTAGTGGTTTGCGCCTCGGGGCGGGCGGGGACAAAAACATTCAGTACTTC. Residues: CASGLRLGAGGDKNIQYF.